Given below is one TCR beta chain in context. What it binds is unknown. The data belong to a study of tumor-infiltrating lymphocytes in localized non-small cell lung cancer. Findings and caveats of the study: Not all patients were TCR sequenced, owing to tissue quantity.

Data came from immunoSEQ multiplex PCR; TCRdb stores just in-frame clones and leaves some out. Among roughly 9,900 clones listed, around 70% were seen once. The ends lost 6 bases at V and 9 bases at J; junction bases unmatched: 11. Looked up from germline, CDR1 is KGHSH and CDR2 is LQKENI. The CDR3 totals 14 residues. The sequenced sample consisted of lung tumor tissue. The chain is built from TRBV18 and TRBJ1-5; TRBD1 agrees at 7 bases. This clonotype was obtained from a human donor with non-small cell lung cancer. CDR3 amino acids: CASSPDRYGGPQHF. CDR3 nucleotides: TGTGCCAGCTCTCCGGACAGGTACGGGGGGCCCCAGCATTTT.